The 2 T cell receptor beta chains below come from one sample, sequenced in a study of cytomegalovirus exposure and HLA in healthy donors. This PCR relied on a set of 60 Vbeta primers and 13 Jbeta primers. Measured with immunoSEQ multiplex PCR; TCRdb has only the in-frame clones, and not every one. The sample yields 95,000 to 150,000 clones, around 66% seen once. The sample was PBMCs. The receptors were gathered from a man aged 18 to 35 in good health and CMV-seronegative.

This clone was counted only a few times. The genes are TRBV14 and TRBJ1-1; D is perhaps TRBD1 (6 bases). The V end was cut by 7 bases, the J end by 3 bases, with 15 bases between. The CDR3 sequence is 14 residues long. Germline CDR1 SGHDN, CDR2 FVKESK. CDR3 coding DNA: TGTGCCAGCACACAGGGAGTTGGGTACACTGAAGCTTTCTTT. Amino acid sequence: CASTQGVGYTEAFF.

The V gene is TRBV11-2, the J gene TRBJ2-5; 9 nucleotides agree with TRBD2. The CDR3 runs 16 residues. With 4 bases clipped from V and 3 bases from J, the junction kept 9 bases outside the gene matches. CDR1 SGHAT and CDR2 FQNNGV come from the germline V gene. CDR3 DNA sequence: TGTGCCAGCAGCTCGAATAGCGGGGGACCTGAAGAGACCCAGTACTTC. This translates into CASSSNSGGPEETQYF.